This TCR beta chain comes out of a study of OX40 agonist ivuxolimab in advanced cancers. Study in general: The eligibility criteria allowed prior anti-PD-1, anti-PD-L1 or anti-CTLA-4 therapy, and 30% to 40% had some. General study points: Which antigen the expanded peripheral T cells recognized is unknown. The authors also found low normalized T-cell clonal expansion in some nonresponders.

The assay was immunoSEQ multiplex PCR, and TCRdb's table has in-frame clones only and misses some. The sample lists 68,000 or so clones; roughly 86% were seen once. As to this clone: Its antigen is not known.

The sample consisted of CD4+ or CD8+ T cells sorted from blood, taken in a trial of the OX40 agonist ivuxolimab. The receptor was isolated from an adult with an advanced solid tumor such as melanoma, head and neck, liver or kidney cancer.

Here the CDR3 DNA reads TGTGCCAGCAGCCCGACCGTCCGCCCCCAGCCCCAGCATTTT. The encoded protein is CASSPTVRPQPQHF. This rearrangement joins TRBV6-5 to TRBJ1-5; D gene ambiguous. Trimming left V 6 bases short and J 7 bases short, with 16 bases between. Germline V lookup: CDR1 MNHEY, CDR2 SVGAGI. CDR3 length equals 14 residues.